Presented here are 19 T cell receptor beta chains from one specimen sequenced in a study of patients and donors after allogeneic stem cell transplantation. TCRdb redid the calling of the RT-PCR reads with MiXCR, one entry per CDR3 protein. This table has roughly 940,000 distinct CDR3 sequences, roughly 18% appearing once. Sample: blood, either unsorted or a sorted T cell fraction (not recorded which). The receptors were sampled from a human donor who was either an allogeneic HSCT recipient or a stem cell or donor lymphocyte infusion donor (not recorded which). It is not recorded whose cells these are; they may come from a transplant donor.

Here the CDR3 reads CASSSTGVGSPLHF. As DNA, the CDR3 is TGTGCCAGCAGCTCGACGGGTGTCGGATCACCCCTCCACTTT. The chain uses TRBV5-6 and TRBJ1-6; D is unresolved. This CDR3 has 14 residues. V lost 3 bases and J 10 bases, leaving 14 bases between the germline ends. In germline, CDR1 is SGHDT, CDR2 YYEEEE.

V is TRBV29-1 and J is TRBJ1-1, with D maybe TRBD1 (5 bases). V lost 7 bases and J lost 5, with 14 bases in between. There are 12 residues in the CDR3. Germline V gene lookup returns CDR1 SQVTM and CDR2 ANQGSEA. In DNA form, the CDR3 reads TGCAGCGGGGGGAACCGGGAGACTGAAGCTTTCTTT. Translating it yields CSGGNRETEAFF.

This chain links TRBV12-5 with TRBJ1-1; D possibly corresponds to TRBD1 (6 bases). The CDR3 runs to 16 residues. The V gene lost 6 bases and the J gene lost 1 base, with 18 bases spanning the gap. Germline loops: CDR1 LGHNT, CDR2 FRNRAP. The CDR3 DNA is TGTGCTAGTGGCCGAAACCAGGGGCCCGGGAACACTGAAGCTTTCTTT. Amino acid sequence: CASGRNQGPGNTEAFF.

This clonotype came up a few times. The rearrangement joins TRBV29-1 to TRBJ2-7, with 9 positions matching TRBD2. CDR1 is SQVTM and CDR2 is ANQGSEA in the germline V gene. The V and J ends lost 7 bases and 4 bases, in that order; junction bases with no gene match: 8. This CDR3 has 13 residues. The CDR3 bases are TGCAGCGCCGTAGCGGGAGAGGGATACGAGCAGTACTTC. As protein: CSAVAGEGYEQYF.

The sample holds a few counts of this clonotype. The chain recombines TRBV3-1 with TRBJ2-1; D is perhaps TRBD2 (5 bases). V lost 1 base and J 10 bases, leaving 14 bases between the germline ends. CDR3 length: 14 amino acids. CDR1 and CDR2 (germline): LGHDT, YNNKEL (reference sequence). As DNA, the CDR3 is TGTGCCAGCAGCCAAGTACAGCGGTCTAACGAGCAGTTCTTC. This codes for CASSQVQRSNEQFF.

Only a few counts were recorded for this clonotype. The chain carries TRBV12-3 or TRBV12-4 and TRBJ2-7; tentatively, D is TRBD1 or TRBD2 (5 bases each). V was clipped by 2 bases and J by 1 base, with 15 bases between them. There are 16 residues in the CDR3. In DNA, the CDR3 is TGTGCCAGCAGTTTAAGTCGGGGCGGTCCTTCCTACGAGCAGTACTTC. Residues: CASSLSRGGPSYEQYF.

The chain is built from TRBV4-3 and TRBJ1-2; tentative D call: TRBD1 (5 bases). The CDR3 consists of 15 residues. V was trimmed by 1 base and J by 4 bases, leaving 13 bases between them. The V gene's germline CDR1 is LGHNA and CDR2 YSLEER. The CDR3 protein is CASSQGDSKGYGYTF. The CDR3 DNA reads TGCGCCAGCAGCCAAGGTGACAGTAAGGGCTATGGCTACACCTTC.

This chain joins TRBV5-1 and TRBJ2-5; D is perhaps TRBD1 (6 bases). The CDR3 is 14 amino acids. The V end was cut by 3 bases, the J end by 1 base, with 10 bases between. CDR1 and CDR2 (germline): SGHRS, YFSETQ. The CDR3: CASSWGTLQETQYF. The CDR3 DNA is TGCGCCAGCAGCTGGGGGACACTCCAAGAGACCCAGTACTTC.

The chain joins TRBV24-1 to TRBJ2-5; D uncertain. V lost 7 bases and J 7 bases, leaving 9 bases between the germline ends. This CDR3 spans 11 amino acids. The germline V gene encodes CDR1 KGHDR and CDR2 SFDVKD. The CDR3 coding sequence is TGTGCCACCAGAGCAGGCAGGACCCAGTACTTC. It encodes CATRAGRTQYF.

This clonotype has a handful of counts. The gene calls are TRBV4-3 and TRBJ2-7; TRBD1 is a possible D gene (6 bases). In germline, CDR1 is LGHNA, CDR2 YSLEER. There are 16 residues in the CDR3. Trimming removed 0 bases from V and 3 bases from J, with 15 bases in between. The CDR3 DNA sequence: TGCGCCAGCAGCCAAGAGGAACAGGGTTTCCTCTACGAGCAGTACTTC. It encodes CASSQEEQGFLYEQYF.

The J gene is TRBJ1-5, the V gene TRBV4-1; D unclear. Deletions cut 4 bases from V and 6 bases from J, with 16 bases between. Germline V gives CDR1 MGHRA, CDR2 YSYEKL. This CDR3 has 15 residues. Written as DNA, the CDR3 is TGCGCCAGCAGCCCCAGAGCCCTCAAGACTCAGCCCCAGCATTTT. This translates into CASSPRALKTQPQHF.

The gene calls are TRBV24-1 and TRBJ2-3; tentatively, D is TRBD1 (6 bases). Germline CDR1 reads KGHDR; CDR2 reads SFDVKD. The CDR3 sequence is 16 residues long. Trimming took off 4 bases at V and 0 bases at J, with 13 bases between the two ends. The CDR3 nucleotides read TGTGCCACCAGTGAGGCAGGACAGCCTAGCACAGATACGCAGTATTTT. It yields the protein CATSEAGQPSTDTQYF.

The chain recombines TRBV29-1 with TRBJ1-2; a weak D match, TRBD1 (5 bases). V dropped 6 bases and J dropped 2 bases, with 16 bases sitting between them. CDR1 is SQVTM, CDR2 ANQGSEA, per germline. The CDR3 is 14 residues long. The CDR3: CSVTRVTANYGYTF. The CDR3 nucleotides are TGCAGCGTGACCCGAGTGACAGCGAACTATGGCTACACCTTC. The full variable domain, its missing parts supplied by reference TRBV29-1 and TRBJ1-2, is SAVISQKPSRDICQRGTSLTIQCQVDSQVTMMFWYRQQPGQSLTLIATANQGSEATYESGFVIDKFPISRPNLTFSTLTVSNMSPEDSSIYLCSVTRVTANYGYTFGSGTRLTVV.

This chain joins TRBV14 and TRBJ1-6, with D possibly being TRBD1 (6 bases). V was trimmed by 0 bases and J by 10 bases, leaving 13 bases between them. The CDR3 covers 15 residues. CDR1 and CDR2 from the germline V gene are SGHDN and FVKESK. The CDR3 DNA reads TGTGCCAGCAGCCAAGATTCGGGGGCGGGCTCACCCCTCCACTTT. Its translation is CASSQDSGAGSPLHF.

The chain has TRBV29-1 and TRBJ1-2, with D perhaps matching TRBD1 (5 bases). This CDR3 spans 12 amino acids. V lost 3 bases and J lost 6, with 11 bases in between. Germline V lookup: CDR1 SQVTM, CDR2 ANQGSEA. The CDR3 loop is CSVDVGGHGYTF. In DNA, the CDR3 is TGCAGCGTTGACGTGGGGGGACATGGCTACACCTTC. The full variable domain, rest sourced from reference TRBV29-1 and TRBJ1-2, is SAVISQKPSRDICQRGTSLTIQCQVDSQVTMMFWYRQQPGQSLTLIATANQGSEATYESGFVIDKFPISRPNLTFSTLTVSNMSPEDSSIYLCSVDVGGHGYTFGSGTRLTVV.

The chain combines TRBV7-8 with TRBJ1-2; D is unclear. The CDR3 runs to 13 residues. Germline CDR1 and CDR2: SGHVS and FQNEAQ. The V end was cut by 5 bases, the J end by 6 bases, with 13 bases between. Here the CDR3 DNA reads TGTGCCAGCAGCCCTGACATAAGACATGGCTACACCTTC. Translation gives CASSPDIRHGYTF.

This clonotype was counted between two and nine times. The rearrangement links TRBV7-2 to TRBJ2-2, with a weak D call TRBD2 (6 bases). Trimming cost V 2 bases and J 5 bases, with 12 bases left between them. Germline CDR1 is SGHTA and CDR2 is FQGNSA. CDR3 length: 15 residues. In DNA form, the CDR3 reads TGTGCCAGCAGCTTAAGGACTACAGAGACCGGGGAGCTGTTTTTT. Protein product: CASSLRTTETGELFF.

The chain uses TRBV5-1 and TRBJ2-7; maybe TRBD2 (5 bases). Trimming pared 2 bases from V and 3 bases from J, leaving 15 bases between. Germline CDR1 is SGHRS and CDR2 is YFSETQ. There are 15 residues in the CDR3. CDR3 coding DNA: TGCGCCAGCAGCTTAACCGGGGAAAGTTTCTACGAGCAGTACTTC. Its protein is CASSLTGESFYEQYF.

This clonotype was detected only a few times. The chain combines TRBV20-1 with TRBJ2-3; tentative D call: TRBD1 (6 bases). Trimming took off 0 bases at V and 5 bases at J, with 15 bases between the two ends. Germline CDR1 reads DFQATT; CDR2 reads SNEGSKA (reference sequence). This CDR3 region has 15 residues. Here the CDR3 DNA reads TGCAGTGCTAGAGATTACGAGGGGGTGGGAGATACGCAGTATTTT. It specifies CSARDYEGVGDTQYF.